This entry is about one T cell receptor beta chain. The antigen remains unidentified. This specimen belongs to a study of T cells in localized non-small cell lung cancer. Whole-study findings and limits: An association was observed between higher blood T cell density and longer overall survival. Because only a single region of the tumor was sequenced, heterogeneity remains possible. In uninvolved adjacent lung, T cell clonality reached its highest value, exceeding tumor. A median of approximately 50 of the top 100 tumor clones appeared in adjacent lung, which was paired and uninvolved.

Only in-frame clones appear in the TCRdb table, and some are missing; sequencing was by immunoSEQ multiplex PCR. The repertoire holds around 54,000 clones, with about nine tenths as singletons. CDR1 and CDR2 (germline): SGHKS, YYEKEE (reference sequence). CDR3 length equals 16 residues. V lost 0 bases and J 3 bases, leaving 13 bases between the germline ends. The chain couples TRBV5-5 to TRBJ1-5; the D gene is possibly TRBD1 (5 bases). The receptor comes from a male donor older than 55 with stage III squamous cell lung carcinoma. The sequences come from peripheral blood, collected before any cancer treatment. The CDR3 is CASSLGAWGDNQPQHF. The CDR3 DNA reads as TGTGCCAGCAGCTTGGGCGCATGGGGGGACAATCAGCCCCAGCATTTT.